The entry below describes one T cell receptor beta chain. The CDR3 sequence is 16 residues long. The germline CDR1 and CDR2 sequences are MNHNS and SASEGT. V lost 2 bases to trimming and J lost 7 bases; unmatched junction nucleotides: 10. The entirety of the isolated RNA underwent reverse transcription, so expressed TCRB transcripts were sequenced. Produced via immunoSEQ multiplex PCR; TCRdb's table is partial and in-frame only. The table includes about 140,000 clones, about 9.1% detected once. This sample was taken from a study of beta chain features in type 1 diabetes. Sorting that relied on CD45RO/CCR7/CD25/CD127/CD95/CD27 yielded CD4+ naive, central memory, regulatory and stem cell-like memory cells.

The origin of this receptor is a woman aged 40 to 50 in good health. The sample taken for sequencing was central memory CD4+ T cells from blood. The chain combines TRBV6-1 with TRBJ2-3; 9 nucleotides agree with TRBD2. DNA for the CDR3: TGTGCCAGCAGTGAAACTCCTAGCGGGGTAGGGAATACGCAGTATTTT. This encodes CASSETPSGVGNTQYF.